This is a list of T cell receptor beta chains from one sample in a study of Ad26.COV2.S vaccination and SARS-CoV-2 variants. Sequenced by immunoSEQ multiplex PCR; TCRdb stores in-frame clones only, minus some. The table shows around 400,000 clones, with around 90% occurring only once. This material consisted of peripheral blood, taken in a trial of Ad26.COV2.S vaccine versus placebo. The receptor set was obtained from a person aged 18-60 years who received the Ad26.COV2.S COVID-19 vaccine or a placebo. CDR3s include the opening cysteine and the closing phenylalanine or tryptophan. D genes are given only for firm matches. Clone size is shown for a subset of rows, as once, few, many or a class of expanded clone.

V gene	clone size	J gene	D gene	CDR3 DNA	CDR3 protein
TRBV10-2	once	TRBJ1-2	.	TGCGCCAGCAGTGAGTCGGTTTTGTACAGGTCTACCTATGGCTACACCTTC	CASSESVLYRSTYGYTF
TRBV7-2	once	TRBJ2-1	TRBD2	TGTGCCAGCAGCTTAGCACCCGGACTAGCGGGAATTGTGTTCTTC	CASSLAPGLAGIVFF
TRBV6-4	.	TRBJ2-2	.	TGTGCCAGCAGTTCTGACTCTCTGGGGGAGCTGTTTTTT	CASSSDSLGELFF
TRBV30	.	TRBJ1-2	.	TGTGCCTGGAGTGTAGGAGGGTATCGTGGCTACACCTTC	CAWSVGGYRGYTF
TRBV5-1	.	TRBJ2-2	.	TGCGCCAGCAGCTTGGCCGACTCCCTGAGAACCGGGGAGCTGTTTTTT	CASSLADSLRTGELFF
TRBV5-6	.	TRBJ2-7	.	TGTGCCAGCAGCGCCGGCTACGAGCAGTACTTC	CASSAGYEQYF
TRBV7-2	.	TRBJ2-1	.	TGTGCCAGCAGCCGGGGGGGGCAGGGGGCCCGCAATGAGCAGTTCTTC	CASSRGGQGARNEQFF
TRBV9	.	TRBJ1-4	.	TGTGCCAGCGGGAGGGAGGAGGAACTGTTTTTT	CASGREEELFF
TRBV29-1	.	TRBJ2-1	TRBD2	TGCAGCGTTGGTACTAGCGGGAGAGGCAATGAGCAGTTCTTC	CSVGTSGRGNEQFF
TRBV28	.	TRBJ2-5	.	TGTGCCAGCAGCCTAGGTGGCGGGACTGCACAAGAGACCCAGTACTTC	CASSLGGGTAQETQYF
TRBV7-9	.	TRBJ1-1	.	TGTGCCAGCAGCATAATCCTGCGGGAGGCTTTCTTT	CASSIILREAFF
TRBV25-1	.	TRBJ2-7	TRBD2	TGTGCCAGCAGACGGGAAACTAGCGGGATGTCAACCTACGAGCAGTACTTC	CASRRETSGMSTYEQYF
TRBV7-8	.	TRBJ2-3	.	TGTGCCAGCAGCCTTCCGGGGCCCCGGTTTTCGACAGATACGCAGTATTTT	CASSLPGPRFSTDTQYF
TRBV5-1	once	TRBJ2-3	TRBD2	TGCGCCAGCAGCTTCCCAGCGGGAGGGTCCACAGATACGCAGTATTTT	CASSFPAGGSTDTQYF
TRBV10-3	once	TRBJ2-3	.	TGTGCCATCAGTGAGACAGGGTTGACAGATACGCAGTATTTT	CAISETGLTDTQYF
TRBV18	.	TRBJ2-7	TRBD1	TGTGCCAGCTCACAGGGACAGGCCTACGAGCAGTACTTC	CASSQGQAYEQYF
TRBV30	.	TRBJ2-2	TRBD2	TGTGCCTGGAGCCTTAGCGGGAGTCCCACCGGGGAGCTGTTTTTT	CAWSLSGSPTGELFF
TRBV7-3	once	TRBJ2-2	TRBD2	TGTGCCAGCAGCAATGGCGGACTAGCGGGAACCGGGGAGCTGTTTTTT	CASSNGGLAGTGELFF
TRBV6-2/TRBV6-3	.	TRBJ1-2	.	TGTGCCAGCAGTTACGAGGCGAACTATGGCTACACCTTC	CASSYEANYGYTF
TRBV19	.	TRBJ2-5	.	TGTGCCAGTAGTATAGTGAGTAGCCCGAGAGAGACCCAGTACTTC	CASSIVSSPRETQYF
TRBV29-1	.	TRBJ2-7	TRBD1	TGCAGCGTAAAAGTGGGGACAGGAGCCTACGAGCAGTACTTC	CSVKVGTGAYEQYF
TRBV6-5	.	TRBJ1-5	.	TGTGCCAGCAGTTTTCTCAGTAGCAATCAGCCCCAGCATTTT	CASSFLSSNQPQHF
TRBV19	once	TRBJ2-3	TRBD1	TGTGCCAGCCGACCTACAGGGGGCGAGAGAATAGATACGCAGTATTTT	CASRPTGGERIDTQYF
TRBV30	.	TRBJ1-5	.	TGTGCCTGGAGCCGAACTGCAGTGGATCAGCCCCAGCATTTT	CAWSRTAVDQPQHF
TRBV7-2	.	TRBJ2-4	.	TGTGCCAGCAGCTTACTTCCCTTACTAGCCAAAAACATTCAGTACTTC	CASSLLPLLAKNIQYF
TRBV6-2/TRBV6-3	.	TRBJ2-5	.	TGTGCCAGCAGTATAGGGCCAGGAGAGACCCAGTACTTC	CASSIGPGETQYF
TRBV6-1	.	TRBJ2-2	.	TGTGCCAGCAGTGATTATGGGATTAACACCGGGGAGCTGTTTTTT	CASSDYGINTGELFF
TRBV28	.	TRBJ1-6	.	TGTGCCAGCAGAGCCCAGGGAAGGCCCCTCCACTTT	CASRAQGRPLHF
TRBV18	once	TRBJ2-7	.	TGTGCCAGCTCACCACCTACAGGGACCTACGAGCAGTACTTC	CASSPPTGTYEQYF
TRBV5-4	.	TRBJ2-7	TRBD1	TGTGCCAGCAGCTTGGGGAAGGGGGCGTCCTACGAGCAGTACTTC	CASSLGKGASYEQYF
TRBV7-9	.	TRBJ1-2	TRBD1	TGTGCCAGCAGCTTAGAAGAAGGGGACAGCACTTTC	CASSLEEGDSTF
TRBV7-3	.	TRBJ2-3	.	TGTGCCAGCAGCTTCGAGAGCGGTGGTTATACGCAGTATTTT	CASSFESGGYTQYF
TRBV2	.	TRBJ2-3	TRBD2	TGTGCCAGCAGTAGCGGGAGGAGGAGCACAGATACGCAGTATTTT	CASSSGRRSTDTQYF
TRBV3-1/TRBV3-2	.	TRBJ2-1	TRBD2	TGTGCCAGCAGCCAACTTCTAGCGGGGGGAAGCTCCTACAATGAGCAGTTCTTC	CASSQLLAGGSSYNEQFF
TRBV27	.	TRBJ1-1	.	TGTGCCAGCAGTCACGACAGAGGGGGATTCTTTGAAGCTTTCTTT	CASSHDRGGFFEAFF
TRBV28	.	TRBJ1-5	.	TGTGCCACTTCATCCTTTAGAGGGGGGGGAAGGGATCAGCCCCAGCATTTT	CATSSFRGGGRDQPQHF
TRBV3-1/TRBV3-2	few	TRBJ1-1	.	TGTGCCAGCAGCCTCCACGGAGAAGCTTTCTTT	CASSLHGEAFF
TRBV7-6	.	TRBJ2-1	TRBD2	TGTGCCAGCAGTGGACTAGCGGGATCGTTTCCCGAGCAGTTCTTC	CASSGLAGSFPEQFF
TRBV6-5	once	TRBJ2-5	.	TGTGCCAGCAGCTCGCGGGGCCTGGGGATGGAGACCCAGTACTTC	CASSSRGLGMETQYF
TRBV11-3	.	TRBJ2-1	TRBD2	TGTGCCAGCAGCCTCTCCGGGACTACGGGGAATGAGCAGTTCTTC	CASSLSGTTGNEQFF
TRBV6-1	.	TRBJ2-7	TRBD1	TGTGCCAGCAGTGAAGGAGGGACAGGGGGGTCTGCCTACGAGCAGTACTTC	CASSEGGTGGSAYEQYF
TRBV7-2	.	TRBJ1-2	TRBD1	TGTGCCAGCAGCCCCCGGAGGGGTGGCGCGACAGGGGGGAACTATGGCTACACCTTC	CASSPRRGGATGGNYGYTF
TRBV5-1	.	TRBJ2-7	TRBD1	TGCGCCAGCAGCCTCCTGGGGGACTCCAGGGGGCAAAACGAGCAGTACTTC	CASSLLGDSRGQNEQYF
TRBV21-1	.	TRBJ1-1	.	TGTGCCAGCAGCAAAGGCCACGGATCCCAAGCTTTCTTT	CASSKGHGSQAFF
TRBV5-6	.	TRBJ1-2	.	TGTGCCAGCAGCTTGGGAAGGATTGCTGGCTACACCTTC	CASSLGRIAGYTF
TRBV4-1	.	TRBJ1-1	.	TGCGCCAGCAGCCATCTTGACACTGAAGCTTTCTTT	CASSHLDTEAFF
TRBV9	.	TRBJ2-1	TRBD2	TGTGCCAGCAGCGTCGGGACTAGCGGGAGCTCCTACAATGAGCAGTTCTTC	CASSVGTSGSSYNEQFF
TRBV6-5	.	TRBJ1-1	.	TGTGCCAGTTCGACTGGGGAGTACACTGAAGCTTTCTTT	CASSTGEYTEAFF
TRBV30	few	TRBJ2-1	.	TGTGCCTGGACAGCCTACAATGAGCAGTTCTTC	CAWTAYNEQFF
TRBV27	.	TRBJ2-3	.	TGTGCCAGCAGTCCCCTGGGCGGGGCTAGCACAGATACGCAGTATTTT	CASSPLGGASTDTQYF
TRBV6-5	.	TRBJ1-2	.	TGTGCCAGCAGTTACCGACGGCAGAACTATGGCTACACCTTC	CASSYRRQNYGYTF
TRBV2	.	TRBJ1-1	.	TGTGCCAGCAGTCCCTACTGGTCCACTGAAGCTTTCTTT	CASSPYWSTEAFF
TRBV19	.	TRBJ1-1	.	TGTGCCAGTAGTATTCCCGACAGGCCGGTCGGCACTGAAGCTTTCTTT	CASSIPDRPVGTEAFF
TRBV15	.	TRBJ2-2	.	TGTGCCACCAGCAGAGATCGGCTATTCACCGGGGAGCTGTTTTTT	CATSRDRLFTGELFF